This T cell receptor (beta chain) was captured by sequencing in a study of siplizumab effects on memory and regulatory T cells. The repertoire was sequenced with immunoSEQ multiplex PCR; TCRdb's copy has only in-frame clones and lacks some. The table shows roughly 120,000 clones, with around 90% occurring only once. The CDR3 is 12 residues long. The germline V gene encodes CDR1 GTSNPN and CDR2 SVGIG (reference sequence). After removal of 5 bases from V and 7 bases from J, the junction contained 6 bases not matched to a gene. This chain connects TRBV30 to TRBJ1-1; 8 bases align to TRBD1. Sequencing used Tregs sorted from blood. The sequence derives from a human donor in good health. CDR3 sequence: CAWAGTGGEAFF. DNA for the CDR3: TGTGCCTGGGCCGGGACAGGAGGTGAAGCTTTCTTT.